Below, one TCR beta chain is given with its context. This clone was observed once. Its antigen is unknown. The sample holds no much larger clone one base away, and base qualities are not on file. Synthetic TCR analog templates were spiked into each PCR so that absolute template abundance could be estimated from read counts. The immunoSEQ assay used bias-controlled V and J gene primers to amplify TCRbeta CDR3 regions from genomic DNA. Sequencing of rearranged TCRbeta segments was done at approximately 20X coverage. The authors' pipeline ran thus. Sequencing errors were corrected by clustering, and CDR3s were annotated against IMGT so that V, D and J genes could be assigned. Only productive TCRbeta rearrangements were used in downstream analyses, excluding out-of-frame or stop-codon sequences. To compute clonality, Shannon entropy was normalized by the log of the number of unique productive sequences and then subtracted from one. Fisher's exact test with Benjamini-Hochberg correction, using a cutoff of adjusted p below 0.01, was how clones that differed between time points or between blood and tumor were identified. What TCRdb holds here is the immuneACCESS table cut down to in-frame rearrangements. Part of the clones is not present; checked against another copy, under half of the missing clones reflect an unresolved V gene, and the others are unexplained. Clonal size and the V and J genes are those of that table, whereas D and trimming came from the DNA. Here the sample has approximately 52,000 clones; approximately 81% occur a single time. Jointly, the top ten make up 4% of the sample.

This entry belongs to a study of PD-L1 blockade in urothelial cancer (dated by TCRdb to the late 2010s). Looking at the study overall: Therapy was started at some point between 2014 and 2016 for all patients, and atezolizumab 1,200 mg was administered intravenously every 3 weeks. Blood samples were analyzed at two time points: 3 weeks after treatment start (second dose) and 6 weeks after treatment start. Progression-free survival longer than 6 months counted as durable clinical benefit, and TCR features were additionally tested against both progression-free and overall survival. Whole exome sequencing and RNA sequencing of pretreatment tumors were performed alongside TCR sequencing in the same patients. Fewer than ten patients achieved durable clinical benefit and about 19 did not. Blood samples yielded a median of around 130,000 T cells and around 83,000 unique TCRs, with median clonality roughly 0.084. An ECOG performance status of 0 or 1 was recorded for the patients, and 0 to 3 prior chemotherapy regimens had been received by the patients. The study was an exploratory multi-omic analysis of somatic, immune and clinical correlates of response to PD-L1 blockade with atezolizumab in urothelial cancer. Twenty-nine patients had pretreatment blood TCR-seq, about 25 had at least one posttreatment blood collection, and about 25 had tumor TCR-seq. About 90% of the 29 patients were identified as males with urothelial cancer of bladder origin, and a prior smoking history was reported by 18 of 29 patients. Pretreatment tumor samples, along with matched peripheral blood collected serially before and after atezolizumab treatment, underwent TCR sequencing.

Study-wide findings and limitations: At 3 weeks after the start of treatment, tumor-associated TCR clones in peripheral blood had expanded more in patients with durable benefit (n of about 20, p = 0.022). Small sample size (n ≈ 30) and many exploratory analyses mean the results are intended to be hypothesis-generating. Improved progression-free and overall survival was found to be associated with pretreatment peripheral blood TCR clonality below the median.

The meaning of the sample's time point label: pretreatment peripheral blood. A total of under 35 patients with locally advanced or metastatic urothelial carcinoma, treated at Memorial Sloan Kettering on a trial protocol, made up the cohort. Peripheral blood mononuclear cells were collected pretreatment and during treatment, at between 1 and 8 total time points per patient. The Qiagen DNeasy Blood extraction kit was used to purify genomic DNA from total PBMCs and tumor samples. PBMCs were collected pretreatment and during treatment, and were isolated and stored as previously described. CDR1 and CDR2 were assigned from the germline V gene (reference sequence) as LNHDA and SQIVND. V is shortened by 7 bases, J by 5 bases, and the region joining them spans 17 bases. CDR3 length: 14 amino acids, cysteine to phenylalanine. Only the CDR3 region is kept as DNA, spanning 42 bases read in frame from base 1.

This TCR derives from a man between 65 and 85 years old with urothelial cancer. The sample in question was PBMCs, obtained around atezolizumab (anti-PD-L1) treatment. The chain was built from TRBV19 and TRBJ2-5; the D segment could be TRBD2, given 7 matching bases. The nucleotides are TGTGCCAGTATGAGGCGGGGGCCGGGGGAGACCCAGTACTTC. Its protein reads: CASMRRGPGETQYF. When the CDR3 is completed using the reference TRBV19 and TRBJ2-5 genes on either side, the full variable domain is DGGITQSPKYLFRKEGQNVTLSCEQNLNHDAMYWYRQDPGQGLRLIYYSQIVNDFQKGDIAEGYSVSREKKESFPLTVTSAQKNPTAFYLCASMRRGPGETQYFGPGTRLLVL.